The sequence of this T cell receptor beta chain was determined in a study of blood T cell repertoires in COVID-19. Across the study: Sites in the United States, Italy and Spain provided acute and convalescent COVID-19 samples.

In the source study's methods: The assay estimated nucleated cells by amplifying reference gene primers. Libraries were prepared by immunoSEQ multiplex PCR; TCRdb keeps only in-frame clonotypes and omits some of them. V, J and clone size were drawn from that table, and D and trimming were deduced from the DNA. The table records hundreds of thousands of clones, 88% of them present only once. The CDR3 has 17 residues. Germline loops: CDR1 SQVTM, CDR2 ANQGSEA. Germline trimming cut 0 bases from V and 4 bases from J; bases unmatched to any gene: 12. The receptor was isolated from a woman in her twenties or thirties with acute or convalescent COVID-19. The material sequenced was peripheral blood. V gene TRBV29-1 combines with J gene TRBJ2-3; 8 bases fit TRBD1. The CDR3 is CSVEDDGTGIVADTQYF. Written as DNA, the CDR3 is TGCAGCGTTGAAGACGATGGGACAGGTATCGTTGCAGATACGCAGTATTTT.